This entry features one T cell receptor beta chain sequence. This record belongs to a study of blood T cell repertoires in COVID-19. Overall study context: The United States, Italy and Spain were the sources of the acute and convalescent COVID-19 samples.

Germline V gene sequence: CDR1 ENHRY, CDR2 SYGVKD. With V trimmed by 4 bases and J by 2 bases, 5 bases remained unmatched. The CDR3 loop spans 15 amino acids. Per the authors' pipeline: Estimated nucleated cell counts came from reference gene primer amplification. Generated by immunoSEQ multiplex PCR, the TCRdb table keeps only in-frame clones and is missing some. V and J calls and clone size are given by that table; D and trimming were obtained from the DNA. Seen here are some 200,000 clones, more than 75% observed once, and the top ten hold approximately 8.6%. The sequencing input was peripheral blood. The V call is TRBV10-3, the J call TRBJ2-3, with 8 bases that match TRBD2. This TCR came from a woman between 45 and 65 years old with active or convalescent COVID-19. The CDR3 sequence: CAISAGGGNTDTQYF. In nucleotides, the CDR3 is TGTGCCATCAGTGCTGGCGGGGGGAACACAGATACGCAGTATTTT.